This T cell receptor (beta chain) comes out of a study of shared clonotypes between healthy human individuals. General study results and limits: Sharing across four donors was highest in naive CD4 (around 5%) and lowest in memory CD8 (around 0.4%).

With respect to this clone: Its target is unknown.

TCRdb keeps only in-frame clones here, not all; method: immunoSEQ multiplex PCR. The table includes over 2 million clones, approximately 90% detected once. CD4+ cells underwent separation, giving CD45RA+ naive and CD45RA-negative memory subsets. The clonotype comes from a man between 18 and 29 years old in good health. Some clones in this sample may be carry-over from other donors' samples. The sample consisted of naive CD4+ T cells from PBMCs. The subset: CD45RA+ positively selected.

The DNA of the CDR3 is TGCGCCAGCAGCTTGGCAGGCAGGGGGCGCGTCAGGGCGGAGGGCTACACCTTC. Protein product: CASSLAGRGRVRAEGYTF. The chain carries TRBV5-1 and TRBJ1-2; the match to TRBD1 covers 8 bases. The trim removed 0 bases at V and 8 bases at J, leaving 18 bases unmatched. The CDR3 sequence is 18 residues long. In germline, CDR1 is SGHRS, CDR2 YFSETQ.